This T cell receptor (beta chain) was recovered during a study of cytomegalovirus exposure and HLA in healthy donors. Points from the study as a whole: Equally common other TCR beta chains were less clonally expanded than HLA-associated ones, a later analysis found.

This PCR relied on a set of 60 Vbeta primers and 13 Jbeta primers. The protocol was immunoSEQ multiplex PCR, while the TCRdb copy is restricted to in-frame clones and leaves out a portion. This repertoire shows 75,000 to 90,000 clones, roughly 80% found once; its top ten account for around a fifth. The germline V gene has CDR1 SQVTM and CDR2 ANQGSEA. This CDR3 comprises 17 residues. Trimming removed 6 bases at V and 0 bases at J, with 23 bases between. As for this clone: Antigen: not known.

The chain uses TRBV29-1 and TRBJ2-5; tentatively, D is TRBD2 (5 bases). Sequencing was performed on PBMCs. This clonotype was obtained from a middle-aged woman in good health and CMV-seropositive. The CDR3 DNA reads TGCAGCGTCCTAATGCTCGAGGTCGGGAACTACCAAGAGACCCAGTACTTC. As protein: CSVLMLEVGNYQETQYF. The complete variable domain, with remaining parts taken from reference TRBV29-1 and TRBJ2-5, reads SAVISQKPSRDICQRGTSLTIQCQVDSQVTMMFWYRQQPGQSLTLIATANQGSEATYESGFVIDKFPISRPNLTFSTLTVSNMSPEDSSIYLCSVLMLEVGNYQETQYFGPGTRLLVL.